Listed below are T cell receptor beta chains from one sample, sequenced in a study of blood T cells in healthy people across ages. TCRdb called the 5' RACE reads again in MiXCR, with one record for every CDR3 protein. The sample yields 600,000 or so distinct CDR3 sequences, approximately 30% seen once. Source material: blood. Source of these receptors: a woman older than 75 in good health. CDR3s include the opening cysteine and the closing phenylalanine or tryptophan. The D gene is left open where the match is weak. Clone sizes are given selectively: once, few, many, or a class where the clone is expanded.

V,J,D,size,DNA,CDR3
TRBV12-3/TRBV12-4,TRBJ2-3,-,-,TGTGCCAGCAGCTTAGGGACTTTCACAGATACGCAGTATTTT,CASSLGTFTDTQYF
TRBV2,TRBJ2-1,-,few,TGTGCCAGCAGTGAGATAAGGGACAATGAGCAGTTCTTC,CASSEIRDNEQFF
TRBV29-1,TRBJ2-3,TRBD2,-,TGCAGCGTAGTGACTAGCGGGAGGTTAGATACGCAGTATTTT,CSVVTSGRLDTQYF
TRBV5-6,TRBJ2-3,TRBD1,many,TGTGCCAGCAGCAAAACGACAGGGGGCTTCACAGATACGCAGTATTTT,CASSKTTGGFTDTQYF
TRBV30,TRBJ1-1,-,many,TGTGCCTGGACGCTCAGAGGGGGGAGGGCTGAAGCTTTCTTT,CAWTLRGGRAEAFF
TRBV7-2,TRBJ2-3,-,-,TGTGCCAGCAGCTCGGCCGAAGCCACAGATACGCAGTATTTT,CASSSAEATDTQYF
TRBV19,TRBJ2-3,TRBD1,few,TGTGCCAGCCGATCCGGGACAGTAACAGATACGCAGTATTTT,CASRSGTVTDTQYF
TRBV20-1,TRBJ2-3,-,many,TGCAGTGCCCGGAGTGGAAATACGCAGTATTTT,CSARSGNTQYF
TRBV7-9,TRBJ2-1,TRBD2,-,TGTGCCAGCAGCTCCGCACCCCTAACGGGGGGAACCAATGAGCAGTTCTTC,CASSSAPLTGGTNEQFF
TRBV6-6,TRBJ1-2,-,many,TGTGCCAGCAGTAAAACAGGTCTGGGGGGCTACACCTTC,CASSKTGLGGYTF
TRBV3-1,TRBJ1-2,-,many,TGTGCCAGCAGCGGCGGGGGTGGCTATGGCTACACCTTC,CASSGGGGYGYTF
TRBV5-6,TRBJ1-2,TRBD1,few,TGTGCCAGCAGCCCAGGACAGGGGACGATTGGCTACACCTTC,CASSPGQGTIGYTF
TRBV7-9,TRBJ2-1,-,-,TGTGCCAGCAGCACCCGACTAGATTCTGAGCAGTTCTTC,CASSTRLDSEQFF
TRBV6-1,TRBJ2-1,TRBD2,-,TGTGCCAGCAGTGACCAGAGCGGGGGAGTTTGCAATGAGCAGTTCTTC,CASSDQSGGVCNEQFF
TRBV9,TRBJ2-1,-,many,TGTGCCAGCAGCGTAGATCTGGGGGCGCTTGTCAATGAGCAGTTCTTC,CASSVDLGALVNEQFF
TRBV28,TRBJ1-1,-,-,TGTGCCAGCCATACTCTGAACACTGAAGCTTTCTTT,CASHTLNTEAFF
TRBV20-1,TRBJ2-2,-,few,TGCAGTGCTAGACGGGACACCGGGGAGCTGTTTTTT,CSARRDTGELFF
TRBV9,TRBJ2-3,TRBD2,-,TGTGCCAGCAGCGTAGATCCTAGCGGGGGGGCTTATACGCAGTATTTT,CASSVDPSGGAYTQYF
TRBV7-2,TRBJ2-3,TRBD2,many,TGTGCCAGCAGCACCAGCGGGGGGTTAACCGATACGCAGTATTTT,CASSTSGGLTDTQYF
TRBV7-3,TRBJ2-1,-,-,TGTGCCAGCAACACTGGCACAGGGAACTACAATGAGCAGTTCTTC,CASNTGTGNYNEQFF
TRBV28,TRBJ1-5,-,once,TGTGCCAGCAGTTTATACGGTGCAGGGGTCGGGAGCAATCAGCCCCAGCATTTT,CASSLYGAGVGSNQPQHF
TRBV6-5,TRBJ1-5,-,-,TGTGCCAGCAGGGAGGGGTCAGTGCATCAGCCCCAGCATTTT,CASREGSVHQPQHF
TRBV24-1,TRBJ1-2,-,-,TGTGCCACCAGTAGGGCAGGAAGAGATGGCTACACCTTC,CATSRAGRDGYTF
TRBV29-1,TRBJ2-1,TRBD2,-,TGCAGCGTTGTCAGGGTCTGGGGGGAGGGCCTCTTAAGAAATGAGCAGTTCTTC,CSVVRVWGEGLLRNEQFF
TRBV6-1,TRBJ1-1,-,-,TGTGTCAGCAGAGAAACGGGTAACACTGAAGCTTTCTTT,CVSRETGNTEAFF
TRBV7-6,TRBJ2-3,TRBD2,many,TGTGCCAGCAGCCCCGATCTTAGCGGGGACCTGCTTAGCACAGATACGCAGTATTTT,CASSPDLSGDLLSTDTQYF
TRBV29-1,TRBJ1-2,-,many,TGCAGCGTTCCGAGGGTGGGGGCCTATGGCTACACCTTC,CSVPRVGAYGYTF
TRBV19,TRBJ1-1,-,-,TGTGCCAGTACCAGCTGGGATGGCGCTTTCTTT,CASTSWDGAFF
TRBV5-5,TRBJ1-5,TRBD1,many,TGTGCCAGCAGGGGCCAAGGGGGCGATGGACAGCCCCAGCATTTT,CASRGQGGDGQPQHF
TRBV15,TRBJ1-4,-,few,TGTGCCACCAGCTCAGGGGCAACTAATGAAAAACTGTTTTTT,CATSSGATNEKLFF
TRBV15,TRBJ2-5,-,many,TGTGCCACCAGCAGAGGGAGATCCGAGACCCAGTACTTC,CATSRGRSETQYF
TRBV5-1,TRBJ2-7,TRBD2,once,TGCGCCAGCAGCTTGTCTAGCGGACTCTCCTACGAGCAGTACTTC,CASSLSSGLSYEQYF